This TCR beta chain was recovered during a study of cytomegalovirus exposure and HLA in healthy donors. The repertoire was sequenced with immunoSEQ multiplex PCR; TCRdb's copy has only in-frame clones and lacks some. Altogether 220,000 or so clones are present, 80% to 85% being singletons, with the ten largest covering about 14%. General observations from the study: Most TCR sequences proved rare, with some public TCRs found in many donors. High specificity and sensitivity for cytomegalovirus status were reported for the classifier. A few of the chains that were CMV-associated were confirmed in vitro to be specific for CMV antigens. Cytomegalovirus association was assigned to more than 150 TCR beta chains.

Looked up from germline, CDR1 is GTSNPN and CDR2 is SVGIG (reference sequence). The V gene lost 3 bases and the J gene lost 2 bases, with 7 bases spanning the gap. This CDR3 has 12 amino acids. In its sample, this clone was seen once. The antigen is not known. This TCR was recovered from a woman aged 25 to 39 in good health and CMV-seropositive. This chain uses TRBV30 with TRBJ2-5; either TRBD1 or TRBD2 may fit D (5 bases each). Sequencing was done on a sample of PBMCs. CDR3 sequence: CAWRRGQETQYF. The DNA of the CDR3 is TGTGCCTGGAGGAGGGGACAAGAGACCCAGTACTTC.